These T cell receptor beta chains were read from a single sample in a study of post-analysis software for immune sequencing data. TCRdb reanalysed the PCR reads using MiXCR and keeps one entry per CDR3 protein. Of hundreds of thousands of distinct CDR3 sequences listed, 53% are singletons. Sequencing was carried out using blood. The receptors stem from a girl aged 10 to 17 with multiple sclerosis. Each CDR3 is given with its conserved first and last residue. The D gene is left open where the match is weak. Rows give clone size only sometimes, using once, few, many, or a class for an expanded clone.

V: TRBV7-2; J: TRBJ1-2; size: -; D: TRBD1; CDR3: CASSLTGAPLGYTF; DNA: TGTGCCAGCAGCTTAACAGGGGCGCCCCTTGGCTACACCTTC
V: TRBV2; J: TRBJ1-5; size: -; D: -; CDR3: CASSNTGFNQPQHF; DNA: TGTGCCAGCAGTAACACAGGGTTCAATCAGCCCCAGCATTTT
V: TRBV11-2; J: TRBJ2-7; size: -; D: -; CDR3: CASSFAGAYEQYF; DNA: TGTGCCAGCAGCTTCGCAGGGGCCTACGAGCAGTACTTC
V: TRBV9; J: TRBJ1-6; size: -; D: -; CDR3: CASSVGGTGSPLHF; DNA: TGTGCCAGCAGCGTGGGGGGGACCGGCTCACCCCTCCACTTT
V: TRBV20-1; J: TRBJ2-7; size: -; D: -; CDR3: CSAGGTTYEQYF; DNA: TGCAGTGCGGGGGGGACAACCTACGAGCAGTACTTC
V: TRBV3-1; J: TRBJ2-7; size: -; D: -; CDR3: CASSNSAYEQYF; DNA: TGTGCCAGCAGCAACAGCGCCTACGAGCAGTACTTC
V: TRBV2; J: TRBJ2-7; size: -; D: -; CDR3: CASKQLVVYEQYF; DNA: TGTGCCAGCAAGCAACTAGTGGTCTACGAGCAGTACTTC
V: TRBV2; J: TRBJ2-5; size: -; D: -; CDR3: CASRPGPRVETQYF; DNA: TGTGCCAGCAGGCCCGGCCCTCGGGTAGAGACCCAGTACTTC
V: TRBV15; J: TRBJ2-7; size: -; D: TRBD2; CDR3: CATSRDRGLAGELLTYEQYF; DNA: TGTGCCACCAGCAGAGATAGAGGGCTAGCGGGGGAGTTGTTGACCTACGAGCAGTACTTC
V: TRBV6-5; J: TRBJ2-1; size: -; D: TRBD2; CDR3: CASSYSGLAGTYNEQFF; DNA: TGTGCCAGCAGTTACTCCGGGCTAGCGGGAACCTACAATGAGCAGTTCTTC
V: TRBV10-3; J: TRBJ2-5; size: -; D: TRBD2; CDR3: CAISEPTSGNQETQYF; DNA: TGTGCCATCAGTGAGCCGACTAGCGGCAACCAAGAGACCCAGTACTTC
V: TRBV27; J: TRBJ2-1; size: -; D: -; CDR3: CASSLSPGYGEQFF; DNA: TGTGCCAGCAGTTTATCCCCAGGGTACGGTGAGCAGTTCTTC
V: TRBV29-1; J: TRBJ1-1; size: -; D: TRBD1; CDR3: CSVAPRTGTEAFF; DNA: TGCAGCGTTGCCCCGAGGACAGGTACTGAAGCTTTCTTT
V: TRBV29-1; J: TRBJ1-4; size: -; D: -; CDR3: CSGGDGEKLFF; DNA: TGCAGCGGGGGGGACGGAGAAAAACTGTTTTTT
V: TRBV6-2/TRBV6-3; J: TRBJ2-1; size: -; D: TRBD2; CDR3: CATSGLAGGIYNEQFF; DNA: TGTGCCACCTCGGGACTAGCGGGGGGGATCTACAATGAGCAGTTCTTC
V: TRBV29-1; J: TRBJ2-5; size: once; D: TRBD2; CDR3: CSVEGTSGGAGAQYF; DNA: TGCAGCGTTGAAGGGACTAGCGGGGGCGCCGGGGCCCAGTACTTC
V: TRBV5-6; J: TRBJ2-7; size: -; D: -; CDR3: CVSSFGSQGRPYEQYF; DNA: TGTGTCAGCAGCTTCGGGTCACAGGGAAGGCCCTACGAGCAGTACTTC
V: TRBV5-6; J: TRBJ2-3; size: few; D: TRBD1; CDR3: CASSLTQGLPDTQYF; DNA: TGTGCCAGCAGCTTGACACAGGGGTTGCCAGATACGCAGTATTTT
V: TRBV7-9; J: TRBJ2-1; size: -; D: -; CDR3: CASSLTGDPYNEQFF; DNA: TGTGCCAGCAGCTTAACGGGAGACCCCTACAATGAGCAGTTCTTC
V: TRBV4-2; J: TRBJ2-4; size: -; D: -; CDR3: CASSQGAIRGGNIQYF; DNA: TGTGCCAGCAGCCAAGGCGCCATTAGGGGCGGGAACATTCAGTACTTC
V: TRBV29-1; J: TRBJ2-3; size: few; D: -; CDR3: CSVERRENTDTQYF; DNA: TGCAGCGTTGAGCGACGGGAAAACACAGATACGCAGTATTTT
V: TRBV7-3; J: TRBJ2-3; size: once; D: -; CDR3: CASSLKGGGAGTQYF; DNA: TGTGCCAGCAGCTTAAAAGGTGGGGGGGCAGGTACGCAGTATTTT
V: TRBV5-1; J: TRBJ2-5; size: -; D: TRBD1; CDR3: CASRNTGTGTWEQYF; DNA: TGCGCCAGCAGAAATACCGGGACAGGCACCTGGGAGCAGTACTTC
V: TRBV2; J: TRBJ2-2; size: few; D: -; CDR3: CASSLDSPRGELFF; DNA: TGTGCCAGCAGTCTGGACTCACCTCGGGGGGAGCTGTTTTTT
V: TRBV2; J: TRBJ1-2; size: -; D: -; CDR3: CASNRDGSRVYGYTF; DNA: TGTGCCAGCAACCGCGACGGATCTCGCGTCTATGGCTACACCTTC
V: TRBV5-1; J: TRBJ2-2; size: few; D: -; CDR3: CASSPHRVGELFF; DNA: TGCGCCAGCAGCCCCCACAGGGTCGGGGAGCTGTTTTTT
V: TRBV5-1; J: TRBJ2-1; size: -; D: TRBD2; CDR3: CASSLNPRLAANEQFF; DNA: TGCGCCAGCAGCTTGAATCCGAGACTAGCGGCTAATGAGCAGTTCTTC
V: TRBV20-1; J: TRBJ2-1; size: -; D: TRBD2; CDR3: CSAKTPGTSGNEQFF; DNA: TGCAGTGCCAAAACCCCCGGGACTAGCGGCAATGAGCAGTTCTTC
V: TRBV5-1; J: TRBJ2-7; size: -; D: -; CDR3: CASSGLSGSSYEQYF; DNA: TGCGCCAGCAGCGGCCTTAGTGGGAGCTCCTACGAGCAGTACTTC
V: TRBV5-1; J: TRBJ1-1; size: -; D: -; CDR3: CASSLGPTAGAREAFF; DNA: TGCGCCAGCAGCTTGGGGCCGACAGCAGGGGCTAGGGAAGCTTTCTTT
V: TRBV29-1; J: TRBJ2-5; size: few; D: TRBD1; CDR3: CSAMGQGARKQYF; DNA: TGCAGCGCTATGGGACAGGGGGCGAGGAAGCAGTACTTC
V: TRBV3-1; J: TRBJ1-2; size: -; D: -; CDR3: CASSQDPRVGLGYTF; DNA: TGTGCCAGCAGCCAAGACCCTAGGGTAGGGCTCGGCTACACCTTC
V: TRBV7-9; J: TRBJ2-7; size: -; D: -; CDR3: CASSLTTKYEQYF; DNA: TGTGCCAGCAGCTTAACTACCAAGTACGAGCAGTACTTC
V: TRBV29-1; J: TRBJ1-2; size: few; D: -; CDR3: CSAHVDGAYGYTF; DNA: TGCAGCGCTCACGTGGACGGTGCCTATGGCTACACCTTC
V: TRBV14; J: TRBJ2-5; size: -; D: TRBD1; CDR3: CASSTGQIQETQYF; DNA: TGTGCCAGCAGCACGGGACAGATTCAAGAGACCCAGTACTTC
V: TRBV5-1; J: TRBJ2-4; size: few; D: -; CDR3: CASSSRADTKNIQYF; DNA: TGCGCCAGCAGCTCTAGGGCCGATACCAAAAACATTCAGTACTTC
V: TRBV20-1; J: TRBJ2-7; size: -; D: -; CDR3: CSAYPPGNLYEQYF; DNA: TGCAGTGCTTACCCGCCGGGCAATTTATACGAGCAGTACTTC
V: TRBV30; J: TRBJ1-2; size: -; D: -; CDR3: CACTQSSYTF; DNA: TGTGCCTGCACTCAGAGTTCCTACACCTTC
V: TRBV20-1; J: TRBJ2-1; size: few; D: TRBD1; CDR3: CSASRRDRGYNEQFF; DNA: TGCAGTGCTAGCCGCCGGGACAGGGGTTACAATGAGCAGTTCTTC
V: TRBV5-6; J: TRBJ2-3; size: -; D: -; CDR3: CASSPLDSPTDTQYF; DNA: TGTGCCAGCAGCCCGCTGGACAGCCCCACAGATACGCAGTATTTT
V: TRBV3-1; J: TRBJ2-5; size: -; D: -; CDR3: CASSQGLTRETQYF; DNA: TGTGCCAGCAGCCAAGGACTAACGCGGGAGACCCAGTACTTC
V: TRBV4-1; J: TRBJ1-1; size: -; D: -; CDR3: CASSQEVVGTEAFF; DNA: TGCGCCAGCAGCCAAGAGGTTGTGGGAACTGAAGCTTTCTTT
V: TRBV14; J: TRBJ2-7; size: few; D: -; CDR3: CASSPDTRGAYEQYF; DNA: TGTGCCAGCAGCCCCGACACGCGTGGGGCCTACGAGCAGTACTTC
V: TRBV4-2; J: TRBJ1-6; size: -; D: -; CDR3: CASSQDGVGSPLHF; DNA: TGTGCCAGCAGCCAAGATGGCGTGGGTTCACCCCTCCACTTT
V: TRBV27; J: TRBJ1-6; size: -; D: -; CDR3: CASTWGIPGSPLHF; DNA: TGTGCCAGCACCTGGGGCATCCCAGGTTCACCCCTCCACTTT
V: TRBV5-1; J: TRBJ2-5; size: few; D: -; CDR3: CASSRAGEETQYF; DNA: TGCGCCAGCAGCCGGGCCGGCGAGGAGACCCAGTACTTC
V: TRBV20-1; J: TRBJ2-7; size: -; D: TRBD1; CDR3: CSATGQVSSYEQYF; DNA: TGCAGTGCTACGGGACAGGTCTCCTCCTACGAGCAGTACTTC
V: TRBV18; J: TRBJ2-7; size: few; D: -; CDR3: CASSPYRSSYEQYF; DNA: TGTGCCAGCTCACCATATCGGAGCTCCTACGAGCAGTACTTC
V: TRBV6-1; J: TRBJ2-3; size: -; D: -; CDR3: CASSGRGRSDTQYF; DNA: TGTGCCAGCAGTGGCAGGGGGAGGTCAGATACGCAGTATTTT
V: TRBV7-2; J: TRBJ2-3; size: few; D: -; CDR3: CASSLSRGFTDTQYF; DNA: TGTGCCAGCAGCTTATCCCGGGGCTTCACAGATACGCAGTATTTT
V: TRBV12-3/TRBV12-4; J: TRBJ2-3; size: -; D: -; CDR3: CASSLPSGWRTDTQYF; DNA: TGTGCCAGCAGTTTGCCGTCTGGCTGGCGCACAGATACGCAGTATTTT
V: TRBV11-1; J: TRBJ2-5; size: -; D: TRBD2; CDR3: CASRRGLAGDYQETQYF; DNA: TGTGCCAGCAGACGGGGACTAGCGGGGGACTACCAAGAGACCCAGTACTTC
V: TRBV20-1; J: TRBJ1-4; size: few; D: -; CDR3: CSATSPGGNEKLFF; DNA: TGCAGTGCTACCAGTCCGGGTGGAAACGAAAAACTGTTTTTT
V: TRBV6-2/TRBV6-3; J: TRBJ1-1; size: -; D: -; CDR3: CASSYVLLMNTEAFF; DNA: TGTGCCAGCAGTTACGTGCTTCTTATGAACACTGAAGCTTTCTTT
V: TRBV5-1; J: TRBJ1-2; size: -; D: -; CDR3: CASSFAPRTLYGYTF; DNA: TGCGCCAGCAGCTTCGCCCCAAGGACCCTCTATGGCTACACCTTC